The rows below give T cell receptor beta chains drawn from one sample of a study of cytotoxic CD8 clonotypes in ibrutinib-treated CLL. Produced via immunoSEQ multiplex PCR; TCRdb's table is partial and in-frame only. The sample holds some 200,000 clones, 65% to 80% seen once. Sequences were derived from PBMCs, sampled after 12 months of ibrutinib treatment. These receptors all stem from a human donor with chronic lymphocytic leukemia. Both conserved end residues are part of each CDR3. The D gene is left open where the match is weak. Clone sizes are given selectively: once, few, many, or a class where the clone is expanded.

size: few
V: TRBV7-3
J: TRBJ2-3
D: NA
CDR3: CASTHLLKTEHPDTQYF
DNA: TGTGCCAGCACCCACCTCCTTAAGACGGAACATCCAGATACGCAGTATTTT

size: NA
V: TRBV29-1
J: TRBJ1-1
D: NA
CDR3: CSVGLSTEAFF
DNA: TGCAGCGTTGGGTTGAGCACTGAAGCTTTCTTT

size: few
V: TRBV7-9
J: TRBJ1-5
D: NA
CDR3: CASSLGHQPQHF
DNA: TGTGCCAGCAGCTTAGGCCATCAGCCCCAGCATTTT

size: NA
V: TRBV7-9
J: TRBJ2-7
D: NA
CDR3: CASSLYAAVSYEQYF
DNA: TGTGCCAGCAGCTTATATGCGGCGGTCTCCTACGAGCAGTACTTC

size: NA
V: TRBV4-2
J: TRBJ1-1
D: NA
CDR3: CASSQEWGGGMNTEAFF
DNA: TGTGCCAGCAGCCAAGAATGGGGGGGCGGAATGAACACTGAAGCTTTCTTT

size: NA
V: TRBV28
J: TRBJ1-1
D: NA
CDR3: CASSFGRGRAEAFF
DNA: TGTGCCAGCAGTTTCGGGAGGGGAAGGGCTGAAGCTTTCTTT

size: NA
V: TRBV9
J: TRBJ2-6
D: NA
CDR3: CASSVSWGPSGANVLTF
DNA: TGTGCCAGCAGCGTATCGTGGGGACCCTCTGGGGCCAACGTCCTGACTTTC

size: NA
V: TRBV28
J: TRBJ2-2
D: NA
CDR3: CASSFSTLNTGELFF
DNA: TGTGCCAGCAGCTTCTCGACTTTGAACACCGGGGAGCTGTTTTTT

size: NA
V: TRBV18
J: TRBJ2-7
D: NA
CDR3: CASSPRDEQYF
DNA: TGTGCCAGCTCCCCCCGGGACGAGCAGTACTTC

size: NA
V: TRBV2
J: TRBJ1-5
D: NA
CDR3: CASRVSDSLGNQPQHF
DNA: TGTGCCAGCAGAGTATCGGACAGCCTCGGTAATCAGCCCCAGCATTTT

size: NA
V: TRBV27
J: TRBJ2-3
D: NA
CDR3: CASSSSHGTDTQYF
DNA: TGTGCCAGCAGTTCTAGTCACGGCACAGATACGCAGTATTTT

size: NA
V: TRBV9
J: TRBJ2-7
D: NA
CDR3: CASSGGTLFYEQYF
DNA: TGTGCCAGCAGCGGAGGGACACTTTTCTACGAGCAGTACTTC

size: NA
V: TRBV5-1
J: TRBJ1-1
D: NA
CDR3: CASRKGTEAFF
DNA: TGCGCCAGCAGGAAGGGCACTGAAGCTTTCTTT

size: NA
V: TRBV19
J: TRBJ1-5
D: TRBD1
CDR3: CASRQTGVLNQPQHF
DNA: TGTGCCAGTCGACAAACAGGGGTACTCAATCAGCCCCAGCATTTT

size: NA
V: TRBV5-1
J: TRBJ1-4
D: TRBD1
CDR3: CASSSLTGSEELFF
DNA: TGCGCCAGCAGCTCCTTGACAGGGAGTGAGGAACTGTTTTTT

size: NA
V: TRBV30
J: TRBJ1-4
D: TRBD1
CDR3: CAWTRTGGDEKLFF
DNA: TGTGCCTGGACCCGGACAGGAGGTGATGAAAAACTGTTTTTT

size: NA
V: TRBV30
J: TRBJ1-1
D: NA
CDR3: CAWSVRVFGKMYTEAFF
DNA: TGTGCCTGGAGTGTAAGGGTCTTCGGGAAAATGTACACTGAAGCTTTCTTT

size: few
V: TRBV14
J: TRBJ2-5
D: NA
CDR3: CASSQDFGPGEGQETQYF
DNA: TGTGCCAGCAGCCAAGATTTTGGTCCAGGGGAAGGGCAAGAGACCCAGTACTTC

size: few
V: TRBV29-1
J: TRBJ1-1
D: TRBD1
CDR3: CSVPGQGNTEAFF
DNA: TGCAGCGTGCCGGGACAGGGGAACACTGAAGCTTTCTTT

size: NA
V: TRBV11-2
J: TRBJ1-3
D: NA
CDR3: CASSLSRVLLGSGNTIYF
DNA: TGTGCCAGCAGCTTATCCCGCGTTTTACTTGGATCTGGAAACACCATATATTTT

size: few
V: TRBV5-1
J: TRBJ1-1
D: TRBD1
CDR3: CASAGTGNEAFF
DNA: TGCGCCAGCGCCGGGACAGGGAATGAAGCTTTCTTT

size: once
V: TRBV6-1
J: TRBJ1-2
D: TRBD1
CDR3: CASSENGGDRSYGYTF
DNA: TGTGCCAGCAGTGAAAATGGGGGGGACAGGTCCTATGGCTACACCTTC

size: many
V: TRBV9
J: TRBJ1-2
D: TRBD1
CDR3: CASSDVQGAGYGYTF
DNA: TGTGCCAGCAGCGACGTCCAGGGGGCAGGGTATGGCTACACCTTC

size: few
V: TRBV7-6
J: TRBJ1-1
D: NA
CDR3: CASSWTANTEAFF
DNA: TGTGCCAGCAGCTGGACAGCGAACACTGAAGCTTTCTTT

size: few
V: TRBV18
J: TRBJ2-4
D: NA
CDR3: CASSPGGTDGKKAKNIQYF
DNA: TGTGCCAGCTCACCGGGCGGCACGGACGGTAAGAAGGCCAAAAACATTCAGTACTTC

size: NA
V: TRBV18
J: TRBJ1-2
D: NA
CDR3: CASSPVIRGNYGYTF
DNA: TGTGCCAGCTCACCCGTGATTAGGGGCAACTATGGCTACACCTTC

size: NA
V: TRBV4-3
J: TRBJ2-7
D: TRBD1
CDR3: CASSQYRDRVGEQYF
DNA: TGCGCCAGCAGCCAATACCGGGACAGGGTAGGCGAGCAGTACTTC

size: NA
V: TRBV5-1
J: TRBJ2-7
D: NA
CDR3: CASRLNLQVYEQYF
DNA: TGCGCCAGCAGATTAAACCTGCAAGTCTACGAGCAGTACTTC

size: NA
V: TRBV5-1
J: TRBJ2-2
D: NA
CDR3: CASSSLGASNTGELFF
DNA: TGCGCCAGCAGCTCGCTGGGGGCGTCGAACACCGGGGAGCTGTTTTTT

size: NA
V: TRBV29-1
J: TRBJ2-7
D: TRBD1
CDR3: CSVERQGESYEQYF
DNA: TGCAGCGTTGAACGGCAGGGGGAGTCCTACGAGCAGTACTTC

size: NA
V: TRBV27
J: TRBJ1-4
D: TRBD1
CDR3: CASSPTGGTNEKLFF
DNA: TGTGCCAGCAGTCCGACAGGGGGCACTAATGAAAAACTGTTTTTT

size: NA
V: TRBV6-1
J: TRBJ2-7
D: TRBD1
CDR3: CASRRVRGQGDEYF
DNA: TGTGCCAGCAGGCGGGTTCGGGGACAGGGAGATGAGTACTTC

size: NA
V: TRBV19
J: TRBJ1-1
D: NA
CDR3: CASSTSSGGWTEAFF
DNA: TGTGCCAGTAGTACCTCCTCCGGGGGCTGGACTGAAGCTTTCTTT

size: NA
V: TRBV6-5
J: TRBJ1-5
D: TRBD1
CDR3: CASSSARGLSQPQHF
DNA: TGTGCCAGCAGTTCTGCCAGGGGGCTCAGTCAGCCCCAGCATTTT

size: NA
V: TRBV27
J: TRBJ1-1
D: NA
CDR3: CASSLRPSTEAFF
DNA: TGTGCCAGCAGTTTGAGGCCGTCCACTGAAGCTTTCTTT

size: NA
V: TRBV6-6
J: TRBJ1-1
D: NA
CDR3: CASSLRRDTEAFF
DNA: TGTGCCAGCAGTTTGAGGAGGGACACTGAAGCTTTCTTT

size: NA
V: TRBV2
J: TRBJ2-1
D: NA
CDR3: CASTEWGDEQFF
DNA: TGTGCCAGCACCGAGTGGGGGGATGAGCAGTTCTTC